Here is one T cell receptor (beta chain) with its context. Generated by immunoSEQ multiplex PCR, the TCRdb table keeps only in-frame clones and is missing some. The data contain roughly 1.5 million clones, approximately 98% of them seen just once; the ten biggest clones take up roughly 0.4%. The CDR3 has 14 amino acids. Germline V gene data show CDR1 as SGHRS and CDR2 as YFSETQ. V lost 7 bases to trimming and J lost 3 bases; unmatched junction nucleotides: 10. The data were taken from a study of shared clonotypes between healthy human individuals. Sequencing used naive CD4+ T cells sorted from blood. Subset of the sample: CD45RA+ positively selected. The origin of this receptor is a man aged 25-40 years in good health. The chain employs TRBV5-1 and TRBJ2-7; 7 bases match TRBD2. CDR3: CASGETSASYEQYF. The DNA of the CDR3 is TGCGCCAGCGGCGAAACTAGCGCCAGCTACGAGCAGTACTTC. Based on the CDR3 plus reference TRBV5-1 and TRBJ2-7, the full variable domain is KAGVTQTPRYLIKTRGQQVTLSCSPISGHRSVSWYQQTPGQGLQFLFEYFSETQRNKGNFPGRFSGRQFSNSRSEMNVSTLELGDSALYLCASGETSASYEQYFGPGTRLTVT.